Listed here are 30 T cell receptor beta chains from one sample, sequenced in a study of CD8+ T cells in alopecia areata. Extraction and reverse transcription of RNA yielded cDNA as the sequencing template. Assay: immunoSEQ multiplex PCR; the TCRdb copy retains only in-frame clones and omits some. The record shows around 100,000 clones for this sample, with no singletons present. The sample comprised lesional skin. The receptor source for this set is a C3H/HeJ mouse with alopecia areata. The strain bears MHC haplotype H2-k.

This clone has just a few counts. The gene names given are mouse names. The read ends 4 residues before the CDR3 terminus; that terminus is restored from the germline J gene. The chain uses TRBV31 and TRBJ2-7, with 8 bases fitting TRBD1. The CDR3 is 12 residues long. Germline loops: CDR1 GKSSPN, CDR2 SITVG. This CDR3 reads CAWSRTGYEQYF. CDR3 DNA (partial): TGTGCCTGGAGTAGGACAGGGTAT.

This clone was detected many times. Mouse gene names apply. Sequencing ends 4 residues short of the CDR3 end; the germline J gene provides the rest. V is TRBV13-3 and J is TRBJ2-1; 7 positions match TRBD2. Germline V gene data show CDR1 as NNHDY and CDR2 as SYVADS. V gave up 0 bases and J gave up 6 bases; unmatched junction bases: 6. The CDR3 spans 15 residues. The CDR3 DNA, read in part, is TGTGCCAGCAGTGATGCTGGGGGAGAGAGTGCT. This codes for CASSDAGGESA. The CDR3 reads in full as CASSDAGGESAEQFF.

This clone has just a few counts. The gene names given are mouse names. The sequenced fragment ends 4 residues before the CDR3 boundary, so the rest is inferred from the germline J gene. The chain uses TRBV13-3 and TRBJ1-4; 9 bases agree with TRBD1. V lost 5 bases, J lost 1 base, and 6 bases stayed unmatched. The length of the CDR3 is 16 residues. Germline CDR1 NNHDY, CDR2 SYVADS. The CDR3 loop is CASRGGTGPSNERLFF. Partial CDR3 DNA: TGTGCCAGCAGAGGCGGGACAGGGCCTTCCAACGAA. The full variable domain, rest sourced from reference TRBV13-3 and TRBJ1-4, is EAAVTQSPRSKVAVTGGKVTLSCHQTNNHDYMYWYRQDTGHGLRLIHYSYVADSTEKGDIPDGYKASRPSQENFSLILELASLSQTAVYFCASRGGTGPSNERLFFGHGTKLSVL.

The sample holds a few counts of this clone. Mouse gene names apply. The CDR3 reads CASSAPRDAETLYF. CDR3 DNA (partial): TGTGCCAGCAGTGCCCCCAGGGATGCAGAA. The V gene is TRBV13-3, the J gene TRBJ2-3; maybe TRBD1 (5 bases). The CDR3 goes on 4 residues after the read ends, and that part is filled in from the germline J gene. Germline-derived CDR1 and CDR2 are NNHDY and SYVADS. CDR3 length: 14 residues. Trimming took off 3 bases at V and 2 bases at J, with 10 bases between the two ends.

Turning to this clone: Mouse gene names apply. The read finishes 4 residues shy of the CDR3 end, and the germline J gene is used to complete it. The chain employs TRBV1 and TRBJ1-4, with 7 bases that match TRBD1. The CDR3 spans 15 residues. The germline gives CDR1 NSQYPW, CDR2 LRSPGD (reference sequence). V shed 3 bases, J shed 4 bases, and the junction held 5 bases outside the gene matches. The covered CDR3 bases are TGCACCTGCAGTGCCCACCGGGACAGCAACGAA. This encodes CTCSAHRDSNE. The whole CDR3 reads CTCSAHRDSNERLFF.

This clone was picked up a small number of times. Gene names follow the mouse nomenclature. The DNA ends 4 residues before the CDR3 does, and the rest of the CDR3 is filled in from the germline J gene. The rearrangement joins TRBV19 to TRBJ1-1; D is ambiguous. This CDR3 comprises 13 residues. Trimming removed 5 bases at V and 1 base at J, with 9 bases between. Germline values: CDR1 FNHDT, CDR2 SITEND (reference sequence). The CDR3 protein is CASSPAGNTEVFF. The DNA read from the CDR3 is TGTGCCAGCAGCCCCGCAGGAAACACA. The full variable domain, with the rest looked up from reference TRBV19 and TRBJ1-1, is GGIITQTPKFLIGQEGQKLTLKCQQNFNHDTMYWYRQDSGKGLRLIYYSITENDLQKGDLSEGYDASREKKSSFSLTVTSAQKNEMAVFLCASSPAGNTEVFFGKGTRLTVV.

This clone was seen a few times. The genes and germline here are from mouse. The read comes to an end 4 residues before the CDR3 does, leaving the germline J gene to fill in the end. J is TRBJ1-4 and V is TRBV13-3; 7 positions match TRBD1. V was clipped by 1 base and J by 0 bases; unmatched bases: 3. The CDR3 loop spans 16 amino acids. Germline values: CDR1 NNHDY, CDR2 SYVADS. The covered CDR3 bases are TGTGCCAGCAGTGATCCGGACAGGTTTTCCAACGAA. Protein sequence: CASSDPDRFSNE. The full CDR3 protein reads CASSDPDRFSNERLFF.

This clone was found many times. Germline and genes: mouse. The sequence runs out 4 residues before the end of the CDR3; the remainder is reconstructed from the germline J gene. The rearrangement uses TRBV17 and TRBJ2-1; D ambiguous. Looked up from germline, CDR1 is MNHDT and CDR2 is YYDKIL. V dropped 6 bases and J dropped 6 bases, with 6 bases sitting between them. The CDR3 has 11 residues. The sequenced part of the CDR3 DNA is TGTGCTAGCAGCACAGTTGCT. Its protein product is CASSTVA. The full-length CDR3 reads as CASSTVAEQFF.

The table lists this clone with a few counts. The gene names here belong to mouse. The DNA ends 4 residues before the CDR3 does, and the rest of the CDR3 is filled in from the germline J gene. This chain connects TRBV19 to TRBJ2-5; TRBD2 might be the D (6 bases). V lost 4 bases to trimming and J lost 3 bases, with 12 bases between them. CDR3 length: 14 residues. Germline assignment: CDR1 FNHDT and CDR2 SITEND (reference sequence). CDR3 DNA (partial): TGTGCCAGCAGTTATATGGGGGTACAAGAC. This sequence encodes CASSYMGVQD. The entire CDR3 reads CASSYMGVQDTQYF.

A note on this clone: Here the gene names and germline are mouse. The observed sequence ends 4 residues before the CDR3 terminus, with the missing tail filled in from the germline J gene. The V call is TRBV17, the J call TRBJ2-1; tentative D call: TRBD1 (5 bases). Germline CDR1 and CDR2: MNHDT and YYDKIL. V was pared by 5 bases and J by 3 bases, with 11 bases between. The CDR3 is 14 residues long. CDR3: CASSESGFYAEQFF. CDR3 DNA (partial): TGTGCTAGCAGTGAATCAGGGTTCTATGCT.

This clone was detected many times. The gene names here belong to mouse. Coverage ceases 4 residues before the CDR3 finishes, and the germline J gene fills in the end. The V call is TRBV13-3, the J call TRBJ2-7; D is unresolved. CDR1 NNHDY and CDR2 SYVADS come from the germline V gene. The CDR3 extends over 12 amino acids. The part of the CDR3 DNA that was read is TGTGCCAGCAGTCTGACAAAATAT. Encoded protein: CASSLTKY. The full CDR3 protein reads CASSLTKYEQYF.

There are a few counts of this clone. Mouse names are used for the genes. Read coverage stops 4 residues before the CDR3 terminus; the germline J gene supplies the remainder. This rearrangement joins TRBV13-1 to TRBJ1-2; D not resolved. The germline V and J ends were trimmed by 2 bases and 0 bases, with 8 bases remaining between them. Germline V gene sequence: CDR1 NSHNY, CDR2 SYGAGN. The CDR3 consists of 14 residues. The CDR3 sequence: CASSDTIANSDYTF. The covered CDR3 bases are TGTGCCAGCAGTGACACAATTGCAAACTCC.

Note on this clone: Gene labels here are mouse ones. The CDR3 bases that were read are TGCACCTGCAGTGCAGATTGGACAGGGGGCCGAAACACA. Its protein product is CTCSADWTGGRNT. The entire CDR3 reads CTCSADWTGGRNTEVFF. The rearrangement links TRBV1 to TRBJ1-1; 11 bases are a match to TRBD1. The read is 4 residues too short to cover the CDR3 end, so that end is filled in from the germline J gene. The CDR3 has 17 residues. Germline CDR1 is NSQYPW and CDR2 is LRSPGD (reference sequence). The J segment lost 1 base and the V segment lost 0 bases, leaving 4 bases of the junction unmatched.

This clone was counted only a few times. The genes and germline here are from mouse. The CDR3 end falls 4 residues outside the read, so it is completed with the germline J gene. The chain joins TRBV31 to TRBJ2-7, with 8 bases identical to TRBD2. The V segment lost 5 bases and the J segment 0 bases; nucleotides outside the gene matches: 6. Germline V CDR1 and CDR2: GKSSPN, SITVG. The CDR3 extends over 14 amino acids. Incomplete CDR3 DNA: TGTGCCTGGCAGAGACTGGGGAGCTCCTAT. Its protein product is CAWQRLGSSY. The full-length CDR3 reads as CAWQRLGSSYEQYF.

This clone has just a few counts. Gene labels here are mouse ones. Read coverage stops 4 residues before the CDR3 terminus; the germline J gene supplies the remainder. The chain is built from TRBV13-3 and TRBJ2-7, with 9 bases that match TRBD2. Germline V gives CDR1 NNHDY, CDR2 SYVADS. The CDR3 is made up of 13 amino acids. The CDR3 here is CASKAGGGYEQYF. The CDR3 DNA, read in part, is TGTGCCAGCAAGGCTGGGGGGGGATAT.

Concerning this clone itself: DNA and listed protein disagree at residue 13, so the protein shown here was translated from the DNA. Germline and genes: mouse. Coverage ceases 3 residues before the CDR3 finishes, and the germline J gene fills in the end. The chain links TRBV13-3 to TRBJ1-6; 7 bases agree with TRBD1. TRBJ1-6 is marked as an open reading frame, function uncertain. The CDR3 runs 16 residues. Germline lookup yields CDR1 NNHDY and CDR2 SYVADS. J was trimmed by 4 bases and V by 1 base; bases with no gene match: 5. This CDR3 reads CASSDRDRKYNSPLYF. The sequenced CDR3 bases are TGTGCCAGCAGTGATCGGGACAGAAAATATAATTCGCCC.

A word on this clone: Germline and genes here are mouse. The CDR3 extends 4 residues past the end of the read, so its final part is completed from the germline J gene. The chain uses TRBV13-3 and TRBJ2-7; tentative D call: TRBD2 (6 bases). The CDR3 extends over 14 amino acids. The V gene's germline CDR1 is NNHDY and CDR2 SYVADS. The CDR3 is CASSDHLGTYEQYF. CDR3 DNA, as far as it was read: TGTGCCAGCAGTGATCACCTGGGGACGTAT.

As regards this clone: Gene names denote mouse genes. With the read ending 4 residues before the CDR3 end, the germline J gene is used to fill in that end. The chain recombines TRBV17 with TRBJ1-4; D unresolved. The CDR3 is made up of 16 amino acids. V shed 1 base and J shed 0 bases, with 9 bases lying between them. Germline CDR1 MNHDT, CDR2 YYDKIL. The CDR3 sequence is CASSRAQSISNERLFF. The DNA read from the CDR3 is TGTGCTAGCAGTAGAGCCCAGAGTATTTCCAACGAA. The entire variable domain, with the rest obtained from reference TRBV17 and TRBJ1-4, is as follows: DTTVKQNPRYKLARVGKPVNLICSQTMNHDTMYWYQKKPNQAPKLLLFYYDKILNREADTFEKFQSSRPNNSFCSLYIGSAGLEYSAMYLCASSRAQSISNERLFFGHGTKLSVL.

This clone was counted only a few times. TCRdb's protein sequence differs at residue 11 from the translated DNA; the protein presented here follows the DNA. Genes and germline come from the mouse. CDR3 sequence: CASSWTNYNSPLYF. The part of the CDR3 DNA that was read is TGTGCCAGCTCCTGGACAAACTATAATTCGCCC. The J gene is TRBJ1-6, the V gene TRBV13-3; D possibly corresponds to TRBD1 (5 bases). The CDR3 extends 3 residues past the end of the read, so its final part is completed from the germline J gene. TRBJ1-6 is known as an ORF, though its function is uncertain. Germline V lookup: CDR1 NNHDY, CDR2 SYVADS. Deletions cut 7 bases from V and 3 bases from J, with 11 bases between. The CDR3 contains 14 residues.

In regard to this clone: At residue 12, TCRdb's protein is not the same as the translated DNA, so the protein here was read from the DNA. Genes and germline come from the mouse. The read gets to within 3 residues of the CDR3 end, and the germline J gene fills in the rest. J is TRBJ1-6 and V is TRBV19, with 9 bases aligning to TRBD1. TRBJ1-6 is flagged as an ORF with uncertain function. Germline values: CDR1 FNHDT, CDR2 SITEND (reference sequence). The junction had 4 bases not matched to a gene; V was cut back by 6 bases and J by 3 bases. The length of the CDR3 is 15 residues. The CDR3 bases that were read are TGTGCCAGCACCCAGACAGGGGGCTATAATTCGCCC. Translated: CASTQTGGYNSP. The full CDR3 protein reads CASTQTGGYNSPLYF.

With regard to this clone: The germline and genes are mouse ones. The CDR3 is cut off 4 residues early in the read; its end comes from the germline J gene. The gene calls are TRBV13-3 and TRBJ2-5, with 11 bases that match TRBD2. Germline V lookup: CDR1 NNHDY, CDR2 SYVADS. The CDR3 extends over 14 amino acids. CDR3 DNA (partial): TGTGCCAGCAGAGGGACTGGGGGAAAAGAC. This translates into CASRGTGGKD. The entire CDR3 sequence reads CASRGTGGKDTQYF.

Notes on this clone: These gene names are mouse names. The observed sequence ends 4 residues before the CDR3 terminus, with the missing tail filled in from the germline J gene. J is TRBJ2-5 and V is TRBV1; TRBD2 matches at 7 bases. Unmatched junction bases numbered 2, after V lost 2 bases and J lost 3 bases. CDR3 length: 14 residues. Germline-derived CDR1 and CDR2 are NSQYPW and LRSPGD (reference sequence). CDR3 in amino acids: CTCSAKDWQDTQYF. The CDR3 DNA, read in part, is TGCACCTGCAGTGCAAAGGACTGGCAAGAC.

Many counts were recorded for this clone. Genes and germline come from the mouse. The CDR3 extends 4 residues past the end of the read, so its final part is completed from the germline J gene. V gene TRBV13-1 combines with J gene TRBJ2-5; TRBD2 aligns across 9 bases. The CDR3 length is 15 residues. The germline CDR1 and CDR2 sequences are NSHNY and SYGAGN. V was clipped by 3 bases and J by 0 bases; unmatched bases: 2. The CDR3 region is CASSGTGDNQDTQYF. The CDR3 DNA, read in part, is TGTGCCAGCAGTGGGACTGGGGATAACCAAGAC.

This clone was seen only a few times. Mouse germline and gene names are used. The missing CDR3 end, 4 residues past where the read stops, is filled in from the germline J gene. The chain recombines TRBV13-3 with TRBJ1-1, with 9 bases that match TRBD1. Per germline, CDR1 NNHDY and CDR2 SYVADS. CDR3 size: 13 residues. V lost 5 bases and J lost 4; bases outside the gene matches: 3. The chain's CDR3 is CASSRTGATEVFF. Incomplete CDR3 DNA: TGTGCCAGCAGCCGGACAGGGGCCACA.

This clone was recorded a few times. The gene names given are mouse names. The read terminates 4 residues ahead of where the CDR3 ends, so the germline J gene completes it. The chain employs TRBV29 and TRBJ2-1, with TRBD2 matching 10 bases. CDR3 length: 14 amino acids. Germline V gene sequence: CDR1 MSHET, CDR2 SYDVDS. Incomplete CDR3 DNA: TGTGCTAGCAGTTTACTGGGGGGGCGGGCT. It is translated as CASSLLGGRA. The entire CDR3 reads CASSLLGGRAEQFF.

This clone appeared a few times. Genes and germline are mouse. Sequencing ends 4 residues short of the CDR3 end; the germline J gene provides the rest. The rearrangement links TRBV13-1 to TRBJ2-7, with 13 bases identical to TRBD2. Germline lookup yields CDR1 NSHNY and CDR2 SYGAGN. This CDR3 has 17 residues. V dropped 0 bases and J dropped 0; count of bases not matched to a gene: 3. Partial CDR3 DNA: TGTGCCAGCAGTGATGGGGGACTGGGGGGGAGCTCCTAT. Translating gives CASSDGGLGGSSY. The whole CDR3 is CASSDGGLGGSSYEQYF.

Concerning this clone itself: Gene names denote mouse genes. The CDR3 sequence is CASSLRRNTEVFF. The CDR3 DNA, read in part, is TGTGCCAGCAGTCTCAGGAGAAACACA. The chain uses TRBV19 and TRBJ1-1; no clear D gene. The read ends 4 residues before the CDR3 terminus; that terminus is restored from the germline J gene. The CDR3 contains 13 residues. V lost 4 bases and J lost 1, with 8 bases in between. Germline CDR1 is FNHDT and CDR2 is SITEND (reference sequence).

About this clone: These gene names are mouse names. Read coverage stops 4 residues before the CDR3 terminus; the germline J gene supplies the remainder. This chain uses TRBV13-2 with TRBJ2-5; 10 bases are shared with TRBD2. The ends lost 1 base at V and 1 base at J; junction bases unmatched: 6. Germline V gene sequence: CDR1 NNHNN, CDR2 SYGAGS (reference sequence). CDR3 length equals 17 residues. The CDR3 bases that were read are TGTGCCAGCGGTGATTTGTCTGGGGGGGCGGACCAAGAC. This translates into CASGDLSGGADQD. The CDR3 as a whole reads CASGDLSGGADQDTQYF.

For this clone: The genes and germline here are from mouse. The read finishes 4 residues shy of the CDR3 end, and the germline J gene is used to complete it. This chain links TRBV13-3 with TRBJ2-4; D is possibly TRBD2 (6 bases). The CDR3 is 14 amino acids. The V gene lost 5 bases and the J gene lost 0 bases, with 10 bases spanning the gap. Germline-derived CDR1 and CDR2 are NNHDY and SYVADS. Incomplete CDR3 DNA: TGTGCCAGCAGGGCTGGGGTCAGTCAAAAC. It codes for CASRAGVSQN. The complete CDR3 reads CASRAGVSQNTLYF.

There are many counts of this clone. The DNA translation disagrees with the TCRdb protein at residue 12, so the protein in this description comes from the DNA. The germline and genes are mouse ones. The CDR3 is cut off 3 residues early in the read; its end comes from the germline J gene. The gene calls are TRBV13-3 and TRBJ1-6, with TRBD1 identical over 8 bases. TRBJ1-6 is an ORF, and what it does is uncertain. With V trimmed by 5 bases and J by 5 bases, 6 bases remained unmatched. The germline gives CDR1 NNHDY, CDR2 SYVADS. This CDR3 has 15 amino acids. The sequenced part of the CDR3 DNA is TGTGCCAGCAGAACAGGGGGTAGGGATAATTCGCCC. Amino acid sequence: CASRTGGRDNSP. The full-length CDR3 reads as CASRTGGRDNSPLYF.